This TCR beta chain was captured by sequencing in a study of CD8+CD57+ T cells in acquired aplastic anemia. TCR beta VDJ combinations and CDR3 sequences were profiled from genomic DNA. TCRdb reprocessed the reads with MiXCR, giving one entry per CDR3 protein. Of under 350,000 distinct CDR3 sequences in the sample, roughly 53% were seen once. V lost 3 bases, J lost 4 bases, and 15 bases lay in between. Germline loops: CDR1 LNHDA, CDR2 SQIVND (reference sequence). The CDR3 consists of 15 residues. It was patients with CD8+CD57+ cell expansion by flow cytometry who were chosen for sequencing. The V and J genes are TRBV19 and TRBJ2-5; D remains ambiguous. The clonotype originates from a human donor with aplastic anemia. Material for sequencing was sorted CD4+, CD8+, or CD8+CD57+ T cells (not recorded which) from PBMCs. The CDR3 region has the DNA TGTGCCAGTAGTATCTCGTCCATAGGTGGAGAGACCCAGTACTTC. Translated, it gives CASSISSIGGETQYF.